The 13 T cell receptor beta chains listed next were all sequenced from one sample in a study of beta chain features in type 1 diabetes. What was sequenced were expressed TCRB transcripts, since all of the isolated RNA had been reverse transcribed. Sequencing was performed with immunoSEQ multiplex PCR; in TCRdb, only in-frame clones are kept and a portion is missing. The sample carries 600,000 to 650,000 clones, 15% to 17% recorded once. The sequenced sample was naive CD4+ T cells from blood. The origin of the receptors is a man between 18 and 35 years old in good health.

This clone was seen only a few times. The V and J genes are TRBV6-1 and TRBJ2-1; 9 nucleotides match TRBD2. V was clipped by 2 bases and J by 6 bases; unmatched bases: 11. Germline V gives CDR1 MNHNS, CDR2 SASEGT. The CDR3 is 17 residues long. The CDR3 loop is CASSEWSAGGRSNEQFF. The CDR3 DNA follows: TGTGCCAGCAGTGAATGGTCGGCGGGGGGGCGTAGCAATGAGCAGTTCTTC.

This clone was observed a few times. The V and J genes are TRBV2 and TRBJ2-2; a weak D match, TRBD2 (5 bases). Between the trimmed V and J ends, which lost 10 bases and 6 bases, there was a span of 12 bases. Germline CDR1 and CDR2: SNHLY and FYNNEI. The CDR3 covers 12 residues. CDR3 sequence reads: CATGVNAGELFF. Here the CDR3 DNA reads TGTGCCACCGGGGTAAACGCCGGGGAGCTGTTTTTT.

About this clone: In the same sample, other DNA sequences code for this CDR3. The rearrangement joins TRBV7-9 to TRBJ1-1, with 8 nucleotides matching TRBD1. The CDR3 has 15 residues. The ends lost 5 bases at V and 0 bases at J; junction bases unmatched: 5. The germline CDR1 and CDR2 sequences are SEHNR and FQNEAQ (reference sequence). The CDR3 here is CASSPRQGLNTEAFF. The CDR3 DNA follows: TGTGCCAGCAGCCCGCGACAGGGGTTGAACACTGAAGCTTTCTTT.

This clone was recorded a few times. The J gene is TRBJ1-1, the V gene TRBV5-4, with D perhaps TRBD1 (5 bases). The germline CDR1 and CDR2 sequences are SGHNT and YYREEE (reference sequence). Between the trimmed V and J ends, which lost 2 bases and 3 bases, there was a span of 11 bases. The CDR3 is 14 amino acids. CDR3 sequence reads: CASSLLREHTEAFF. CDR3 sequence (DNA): TGTGCCAGCAGCTTACTCAGGGAACACACTGAAGCTTTCTTT.

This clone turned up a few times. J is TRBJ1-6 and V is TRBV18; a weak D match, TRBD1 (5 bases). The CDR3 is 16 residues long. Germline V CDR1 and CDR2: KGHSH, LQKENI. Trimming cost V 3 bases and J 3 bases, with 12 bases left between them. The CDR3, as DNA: TGTGCCAGCTCACCGCCGGGGGGGATCTATAATTCACCCCTCCACTTT. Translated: CASSPPGGIYNSPLHF.

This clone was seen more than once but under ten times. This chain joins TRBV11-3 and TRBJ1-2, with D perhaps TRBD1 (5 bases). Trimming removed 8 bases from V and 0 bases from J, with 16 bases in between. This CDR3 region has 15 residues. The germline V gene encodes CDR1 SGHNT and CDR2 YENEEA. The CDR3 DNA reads TGTGCCAGCGCCTCGGGGGACGGGACTAACTATGGCTACACCTTC. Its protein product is CASASGDGTNYGYTF. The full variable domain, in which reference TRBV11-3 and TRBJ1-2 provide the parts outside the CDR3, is EAGVVQSPRYKIIEKKQPVAFWCNPISGHNTLYWYLQNLGQGPELLIRYENEEAVDDSQLPKDRFSAERLKGVDSTLKIQPAELGDSAVYLCASASGDGTNYGYTFGSGTRLTVV.

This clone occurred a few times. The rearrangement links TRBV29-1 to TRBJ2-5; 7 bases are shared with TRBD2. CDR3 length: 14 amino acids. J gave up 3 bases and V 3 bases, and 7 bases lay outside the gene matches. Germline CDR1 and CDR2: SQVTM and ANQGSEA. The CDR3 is CSVELGEGKETQYF. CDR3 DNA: TGCAGCGTTGAGCTAGGGGAGGGGAAAGAGACCCAGTACTTC.

The CDR3 DNA follows: TGTGCCAGCTCACTTAAATCCGGGACAGCGCAAGAGACCCAGTACTTC. Protein product: CASSLKSGTAQETQYF. This chain links TRBV18 with TRBJ2-5; TRBD1 matches at 7 bases. The CDR3 sequence is 16 residues long. Germline V lookup: CDR1 KGHSH, CDR2 LQKENI. J lost 2 bases, V lost 4 bases, and 10 bases had no gene match.

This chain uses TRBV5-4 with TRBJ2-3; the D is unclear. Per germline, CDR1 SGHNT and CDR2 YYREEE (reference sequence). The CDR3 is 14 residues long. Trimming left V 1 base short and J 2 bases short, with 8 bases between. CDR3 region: CASSLTTYTDTQYF. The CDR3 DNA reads TGTGCCAGCAGCTTGACTACTTACACAGATACGCAGTATTTT.

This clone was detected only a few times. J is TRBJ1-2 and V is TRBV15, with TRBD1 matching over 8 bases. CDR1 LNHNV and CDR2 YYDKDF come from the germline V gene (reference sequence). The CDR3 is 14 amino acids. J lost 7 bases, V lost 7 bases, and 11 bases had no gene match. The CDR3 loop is CATTTYQGAAGYTF. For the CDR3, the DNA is TGTGCCACCACCACCTACCAGGGGGCGGCTGGCTACACCTTC.

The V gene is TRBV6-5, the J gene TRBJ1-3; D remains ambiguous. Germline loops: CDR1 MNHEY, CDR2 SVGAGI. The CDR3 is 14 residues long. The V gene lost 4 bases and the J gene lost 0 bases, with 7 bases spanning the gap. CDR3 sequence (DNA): TGTGCCAGCAGTTCTGACTACTCTGGAAACACCATATATTTT. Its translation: CASSSDYSGNTIYF.

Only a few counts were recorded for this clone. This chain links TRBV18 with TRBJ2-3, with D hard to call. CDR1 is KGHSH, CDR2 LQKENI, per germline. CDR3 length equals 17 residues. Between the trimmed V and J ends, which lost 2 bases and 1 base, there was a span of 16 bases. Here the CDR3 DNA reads TGTGCCAGCTCACCAATTATCGCGGTCCTGGGCACAGATACGCAGTATTTT. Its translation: CASSPIIAVLGTDTQYF.

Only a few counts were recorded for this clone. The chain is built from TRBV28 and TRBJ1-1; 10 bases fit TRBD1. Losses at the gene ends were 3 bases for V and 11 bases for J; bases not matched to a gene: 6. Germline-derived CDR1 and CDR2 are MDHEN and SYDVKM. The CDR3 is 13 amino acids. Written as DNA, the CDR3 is TGTGCCAGCAGTTTCTCTGGGACAGGGGTGGCTTTCTTT. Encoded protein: CASSFSGTGVAFF.